This T cell receptor beta chain was sequenced in a study of blood T cell repertoires in COVID-19 (dated by TCRdb to 2020 to 2021). Looking at the study overall: Samples covering the acute and convalescent phases of COVID-19 were provided by collaborators in the United States, Italy and Spain. The material from the prospective study consisted of cDNA or gDNA derived from T cells, B-cell-depleted T cells, or PBMCs. Subjects who had been exposed to COVID-19, were actively infected with it, or had recovered from it provided the deeply sampled blood TCRbeta repertoires that made up the dataset. The repertoires were released in a freely available public database intended as a resource for research on the immune response to SARS-CoV-2. Samples were obtained from the ongoing ImmuneRACE study (first 160 participants) and from over a thousand subjects provided by 6 global collaborators. Nearly every sample came with metadata listing a de-identified subject ID, COVID-19 status, age in years and sex. Where available, HLA class I and class II types were obtained from metadata supplied by the sample provider rather than from assay-based typing. The paper's findings and limits, for the study overall: How much clinical and demographic metadata was included differed by source and by participant, and the metadata was provided uncurated.

Each collaborating institution followed its own protocols to collect whole blood in K2EDTA tubes. Collaborator samples were shipped for TCRbeta analysis as frozen whole blood, isolated PBMCs, or DNA extracted from either sample type. Notes on this clone: Which antigen it targets is not known. No per-base quality is available; no much larger clone lies one base away.

The immunoSEQ Assay, a bias-controlled multiplex PCR, was used to amplify TCRbeta CDR3 regions from genomic DNA. In the source study's methods: Within the assay, amplification of reference gene primers was used to estimate how many nucleated cells each sample contained. To quantify the absolute abundance of each unique TCRbeta CDR3 rearrangement, sequence reads were collapsed and filtered. For each sample, productive Simpson clonality was calculated as the square root of Simpson's diversity index across productive rearrangements. Drawn from immuneACCESS, this table holds only the in-frame rearrangements with V and J called that TCRdb kept. Clones are partly lost; checked studies trace under half to an unresolved V gene and leave the rest unexplained. V and J calls and clone size follow that table, whereas D and trimming were derived from the DNA. The sample has 30,000 to 45,000 clones on record, over 75% of them singletons. The ten largest clones capture around two fifths of the sample.

The CDR3 has 14 amino acids, counting the end cysteine and phenylalanine. Of the read, only the CDR3 DNA is kept; its 42 bases are in frame from base 1. CDR1 and CDR2 (LGHDT, YNNKEL) derive from the germline V gene (reference sequence). After removal of 4 bases from V and 12 bases from J, the junction retains 11 bases not matched to a gene. Sequencing was performed on peripheral blood. This sequence was found in a human donor in a cohort sampled during active or convalescent COVID-19. The donor label of this sample is uncertain. This sequence uses TRBV3-1 (or the pseudogene TRBV3-2) and TRBJ2-1; TRBD2 fits 8 bases in the junction. CDR3 reads: CASSPAREGTRQFF. The DNA sequence is given as TGTGCCAGCAGCCCGGCTCGGGAGGGCACTCGGCAGTTCTTC.